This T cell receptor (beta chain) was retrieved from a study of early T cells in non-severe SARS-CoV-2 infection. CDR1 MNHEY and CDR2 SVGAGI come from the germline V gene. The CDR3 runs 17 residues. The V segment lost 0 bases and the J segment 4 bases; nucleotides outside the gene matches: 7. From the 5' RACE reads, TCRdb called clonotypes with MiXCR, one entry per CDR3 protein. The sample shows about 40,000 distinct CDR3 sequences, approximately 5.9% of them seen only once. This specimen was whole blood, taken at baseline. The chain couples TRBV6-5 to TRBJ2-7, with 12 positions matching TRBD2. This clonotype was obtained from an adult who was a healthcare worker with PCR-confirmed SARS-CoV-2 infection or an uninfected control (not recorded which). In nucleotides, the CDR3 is TGTGCCAGCAGTTACTCGTCTAGCGGGAGGGTTTGGTACGAGCAGTACTTC. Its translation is CASSYSSSGRVWYEQYF.